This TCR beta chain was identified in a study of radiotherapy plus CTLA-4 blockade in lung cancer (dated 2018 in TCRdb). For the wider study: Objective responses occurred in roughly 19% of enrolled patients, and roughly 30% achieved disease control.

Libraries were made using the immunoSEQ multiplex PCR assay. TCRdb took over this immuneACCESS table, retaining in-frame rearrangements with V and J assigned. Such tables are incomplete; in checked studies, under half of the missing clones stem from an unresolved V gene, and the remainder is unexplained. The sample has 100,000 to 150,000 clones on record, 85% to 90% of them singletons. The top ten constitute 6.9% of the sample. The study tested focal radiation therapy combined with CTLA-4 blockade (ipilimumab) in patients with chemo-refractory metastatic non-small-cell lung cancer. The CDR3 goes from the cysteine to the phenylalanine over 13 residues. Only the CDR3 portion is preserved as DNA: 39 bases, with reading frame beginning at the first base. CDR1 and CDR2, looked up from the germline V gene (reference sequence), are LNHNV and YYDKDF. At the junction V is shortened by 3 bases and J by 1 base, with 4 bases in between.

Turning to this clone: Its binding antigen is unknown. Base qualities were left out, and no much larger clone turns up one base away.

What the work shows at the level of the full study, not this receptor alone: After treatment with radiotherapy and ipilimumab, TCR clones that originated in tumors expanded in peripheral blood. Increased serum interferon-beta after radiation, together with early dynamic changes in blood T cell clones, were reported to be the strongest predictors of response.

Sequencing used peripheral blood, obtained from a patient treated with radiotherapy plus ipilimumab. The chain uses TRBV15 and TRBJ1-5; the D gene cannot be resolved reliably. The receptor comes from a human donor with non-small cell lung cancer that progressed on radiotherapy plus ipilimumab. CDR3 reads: CATSSDSNQPQHF. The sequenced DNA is TGTGCCACCAGCAGCGACAGCAATCAGCCCCAGCATTTT.